These 3 T cell receptor beta chains came from one sample sequenced in a study of blood T cell repertoires in COVID-19. The protocol was immunoSEQ multiplex PCR, while the TCRdb copy is restricted to in-frame clones and leaves out a portion. The data contain almost 500,000 clones, around 85% of them singletons. Sequenced material: PBMCs or T cells enriched from blood (not recorded which). All receptors derive from a woman aged 60-75 years who had recovered from COVID-19.

The chain combines TRBV2 with TRBJ2-3, with TRBD1 matching 7 bases. The CDR3 loop spans 13 amino acids. In germline, CDR1 is SNHLY, CDR2 FYNNEI. After removal of 9 bases from V and 6 bases from J, the junction contained 9 bases not matched to a gene. CDR3: CASREGAQDTQYF. CDR3 DNA sequence: TGTGCCAGTCGCGAGGGGGCCCAGGATACGCAGTATTTT.

V gene TRBV2 combines with J gene TRBJ2-2; 8 bases agree with TRBD1. With V trimmed by 5 bases and J by 0 bases, 2 bases remained unmatched. The CDR3 length is 15 residues. Germline CDR1 is SNHLY and CDR2 is FYNNEI. The CDR3 protein is CASSTQGANTGELFF. CDR3 bases: TGTGCCAGCAGTACACAGGGGGCGAACACCGGGGAGCTGTTTTTT.

The chain couples TRBV5-1 to TRBJ2-3; 8 positions match TRBD1. V was pared by 4 bases and J by 1 base, with 5 bases of the junction left unmatched. The CDR3 runs to 15 residues. Germline loops: CDR1 SGHRS, CDR2 YFSETQ. The CDR3 DNA reads TGCGCCAGCAGCCGACAGGGGTCTCGCACAGATACGCAGTATTTT. As protein: CASSRQGSRTDTQYF.